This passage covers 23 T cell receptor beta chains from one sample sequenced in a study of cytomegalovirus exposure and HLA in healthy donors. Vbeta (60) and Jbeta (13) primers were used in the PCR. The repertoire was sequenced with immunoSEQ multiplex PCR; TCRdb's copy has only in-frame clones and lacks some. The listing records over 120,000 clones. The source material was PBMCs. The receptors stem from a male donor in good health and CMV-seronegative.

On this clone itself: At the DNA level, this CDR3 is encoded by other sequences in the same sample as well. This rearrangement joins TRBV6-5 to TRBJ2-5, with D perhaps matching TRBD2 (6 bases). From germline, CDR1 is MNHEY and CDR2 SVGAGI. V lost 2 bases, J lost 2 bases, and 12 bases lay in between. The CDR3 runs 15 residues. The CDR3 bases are TGTGCCAGCAGTTACCCCAGGCGGGAACAAGAGACCCAGTACTTC. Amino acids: CASSYPRREQETQYF.

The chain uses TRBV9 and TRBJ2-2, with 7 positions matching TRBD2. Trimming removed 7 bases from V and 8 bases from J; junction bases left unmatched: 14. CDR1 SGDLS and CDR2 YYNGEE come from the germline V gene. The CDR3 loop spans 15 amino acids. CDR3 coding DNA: TGTGCCAGCCGGGGGGTCGGGCCCACAACGGGGGAGCTGTTTTTT. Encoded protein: CASRGVGPTTGELFF.

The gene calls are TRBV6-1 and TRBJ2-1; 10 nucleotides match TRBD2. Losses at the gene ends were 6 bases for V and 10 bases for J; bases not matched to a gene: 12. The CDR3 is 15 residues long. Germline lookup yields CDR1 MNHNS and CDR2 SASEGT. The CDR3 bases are TGTGCCAGCAGCCAGGAAGCGGGGGGGCCGCGGGAGCAGTTCTTC. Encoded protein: CASSQEAGGPREQFF.

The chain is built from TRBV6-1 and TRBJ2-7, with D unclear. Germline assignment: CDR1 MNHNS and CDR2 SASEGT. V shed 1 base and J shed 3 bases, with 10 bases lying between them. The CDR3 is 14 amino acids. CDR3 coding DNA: TGTGCCAGCAGTGAAGAGACGGAGTACTACGAGCAGTACTTC. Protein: CASSEETEYYEQYF.

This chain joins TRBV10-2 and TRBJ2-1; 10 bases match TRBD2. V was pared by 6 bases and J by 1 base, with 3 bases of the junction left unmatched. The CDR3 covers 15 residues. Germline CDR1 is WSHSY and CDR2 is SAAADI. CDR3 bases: TGCGCCAGCAGAGGGGGACTAGCGTCCTACAATGAGCAGTTCTTC. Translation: CASRGGLASYNEQFF.

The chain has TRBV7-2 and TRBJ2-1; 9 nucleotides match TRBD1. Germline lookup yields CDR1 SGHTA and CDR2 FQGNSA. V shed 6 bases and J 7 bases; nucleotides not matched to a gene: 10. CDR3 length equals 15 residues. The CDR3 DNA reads TGTGCCAGCAGGACGGGACAGGGTTTCACGAATGAGCAGTTCTTC. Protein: CASRTGQGFTNEQFF.

CDR3 DNA sequence: TGTGCCAGCAGCTTGATAGCGGGAGTGGGAGGAGATACGCAGTATTTT. The encoded protein is CASSLIAGVGGDTQYF. The chain joins TRBV11-2 to TRBJ2-3, with 9 bases aligning to TRBD2. The V segment lost 3 bases and the J segment 5 bases; nucleotides outside the gene matches: 9. The CDR3 length is 16 residues. Germline CDR1 is SGHAT and CDR2 is FQNNGV.

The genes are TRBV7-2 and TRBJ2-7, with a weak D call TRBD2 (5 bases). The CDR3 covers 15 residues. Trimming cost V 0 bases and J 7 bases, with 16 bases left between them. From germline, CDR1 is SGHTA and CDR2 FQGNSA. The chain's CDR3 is CASSLAPGFPGEQYF. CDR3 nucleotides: TGTGCCAGCAGCTTAGCCCCCGGATTCCCGGGGGAGCAGTACTTC. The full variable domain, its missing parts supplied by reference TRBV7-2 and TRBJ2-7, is GAGVSQSPSNKVTEKGKDVELRCDPISGHTALYWYRQSLGQGLEFLIYFQGNSAPDKSGLPSDRFSAERTGGSVSTLTIQRTQQEDSAVYLCASSLAPGFPGEQYFGPGTRLTVT.

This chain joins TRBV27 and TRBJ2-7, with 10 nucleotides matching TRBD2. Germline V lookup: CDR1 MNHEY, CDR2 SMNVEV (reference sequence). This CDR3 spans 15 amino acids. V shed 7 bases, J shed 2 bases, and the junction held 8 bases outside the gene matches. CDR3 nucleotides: TGTGCCAGCATCCAAGCGGGGGGGCCCCCCTACGAGCAGTACTTC. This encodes CASIQAGGPPYEQYF.

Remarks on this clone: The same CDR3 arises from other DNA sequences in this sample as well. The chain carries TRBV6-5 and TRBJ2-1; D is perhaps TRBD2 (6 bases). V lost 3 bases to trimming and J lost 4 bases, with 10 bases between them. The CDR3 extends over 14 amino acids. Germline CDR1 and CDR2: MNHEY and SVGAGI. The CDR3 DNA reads TGTGCCAGCAGTTATGGGGGGTCGTACAATGAGCAGTTCTTC. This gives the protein CASSYGGSYNEQFF.

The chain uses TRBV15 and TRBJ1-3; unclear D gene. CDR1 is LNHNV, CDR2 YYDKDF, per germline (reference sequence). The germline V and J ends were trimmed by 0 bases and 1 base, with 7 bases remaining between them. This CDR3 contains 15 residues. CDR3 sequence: CATSRDRRSGNTIYF. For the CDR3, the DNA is TGTGCCACCAGCAGAGATCGTAGATCTGGAAACACCATATATTTT.

The CDR3 spells CASSLSSRAGYGYTF. CDR3 nucleotides: TGTGCCAGCAGTTTATCGAGTAGGGCGGGCTATGGCTACACCTTC. V is TRBV27 and J is TRBJ1-2, with no clear D. Germline loops: CDR1 MNHEY, CDR2 SMNVEV (reference sequence). CDR3 length: 15 residues. V was cut by 0 bases and J by 4 bases, with 12 bases left in between.

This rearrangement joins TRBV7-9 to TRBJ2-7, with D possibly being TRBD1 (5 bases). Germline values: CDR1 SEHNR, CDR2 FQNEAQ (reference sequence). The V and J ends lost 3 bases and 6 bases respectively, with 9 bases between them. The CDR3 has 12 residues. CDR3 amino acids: CASSFGAREQYF. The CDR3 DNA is TGTGCCAGCAGCTTTGGGGCCCGCGAGCAGTACTTC.

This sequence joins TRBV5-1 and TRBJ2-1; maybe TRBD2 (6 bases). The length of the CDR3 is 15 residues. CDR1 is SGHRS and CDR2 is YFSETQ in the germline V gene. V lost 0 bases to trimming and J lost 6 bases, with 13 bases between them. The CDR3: CASSLGAGRLNEQFF. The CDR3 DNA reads TGCGCCAGCAGCTTGGGTGCGGGGCGGCTCAATGAGCAGTTCTTC.

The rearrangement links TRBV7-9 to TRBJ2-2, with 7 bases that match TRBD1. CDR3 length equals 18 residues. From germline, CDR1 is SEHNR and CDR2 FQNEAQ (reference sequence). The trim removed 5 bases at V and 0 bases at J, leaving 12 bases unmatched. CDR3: CASSQATGEPPNTGELFF. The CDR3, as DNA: TGTGCCAGCAGCCAGGCAACAGGGGAACCCCCGAACACCGGGGAGCTGTTTTTT.

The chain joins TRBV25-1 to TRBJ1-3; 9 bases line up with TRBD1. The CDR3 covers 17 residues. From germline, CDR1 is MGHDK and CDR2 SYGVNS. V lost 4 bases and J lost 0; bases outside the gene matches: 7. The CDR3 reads CASSALQGASSGNTIYF. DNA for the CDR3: TGTGCCAGCAGTGCGTTACAGGGGGCAAGCTCTGGAAACACCATATATTTT.

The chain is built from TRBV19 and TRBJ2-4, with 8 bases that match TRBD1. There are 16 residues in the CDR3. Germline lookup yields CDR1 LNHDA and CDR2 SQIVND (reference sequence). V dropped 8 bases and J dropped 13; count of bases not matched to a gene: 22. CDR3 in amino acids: CASASSQDRVNTLQYF. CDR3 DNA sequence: TGTGCCAGTGCTTCTTCTCAGGACAGGGTTAACACCTTACAGTACTTC.

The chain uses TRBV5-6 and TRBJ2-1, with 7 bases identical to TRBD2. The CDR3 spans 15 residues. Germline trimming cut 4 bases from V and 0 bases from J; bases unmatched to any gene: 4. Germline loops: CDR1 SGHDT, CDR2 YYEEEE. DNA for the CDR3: TGTGCCAGCAGCCCCGGGGGGTACTCCTACAATGAGCAGTTCTTC. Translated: CASSPGGYSYNEQFF. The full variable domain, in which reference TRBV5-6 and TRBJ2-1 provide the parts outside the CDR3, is DAGVTQSPTHLIKTRGQQVTLRCSPKSGHDTVSWYQQALGQGPQFIFQYYEEEERQRGNFPDRFSGHQFPNYSSELNVNALLLGDSALYLCASSPGGYSYNEQFFGPGTRLTVL.

The CDR3 DNA sequence: TGTGCCAGCAGCCTTGGGACAGGGGTTAATTCACCCCTCCACTTT. Translated: CASSLGTGVNSPLHF. The chain joins TRBV11-3 to TRBJ1-6; 10 nucleotides line up with TRBD1. The CDR3 runs to 15 residues. V lost 5 bases to trimming and J lost 6 bases; unmatched junction nucleotides: 4. CDR1 is SGHNT, CDR2 YENEEA, per germline. The full variable domain, in which reference TRBV11-3 and TRBJ1-6 provide the parts outside the CDR3, is EAGVVQSPRYKIIEKKQPVAFWCNPISGHNTLYWYLQNLGQGPELLIRYENEEAVDDSQLPKDRFSAERLKGVDSTLKIQPAELGDSAVYLCASSLGTGVNSPLHFGNGTRLTVT.

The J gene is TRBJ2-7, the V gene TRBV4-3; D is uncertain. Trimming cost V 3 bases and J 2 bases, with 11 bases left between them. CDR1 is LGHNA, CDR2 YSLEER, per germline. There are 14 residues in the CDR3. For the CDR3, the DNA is TGCGCCAGCAGCCAGGAGACCTCTGCCTACGAGCAGTACTTC. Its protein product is CASSQETSAYEQYF.

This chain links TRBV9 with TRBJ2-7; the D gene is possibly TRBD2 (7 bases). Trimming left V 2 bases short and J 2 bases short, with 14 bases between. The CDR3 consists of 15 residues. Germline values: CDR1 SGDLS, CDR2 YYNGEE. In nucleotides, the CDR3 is TGTGCCAGCAGCGTGGGGGCGGGGGCCACCTACGAGCAGTACTTC. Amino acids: CASSVGAGATYEQYF.

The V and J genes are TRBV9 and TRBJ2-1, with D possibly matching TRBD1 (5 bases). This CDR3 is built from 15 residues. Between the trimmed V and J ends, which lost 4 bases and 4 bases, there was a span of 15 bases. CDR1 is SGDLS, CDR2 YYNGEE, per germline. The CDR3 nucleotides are TGTGCCAGCAGCCCTCCCTTTCCAGGGTACAATGAGCAGTTCTTC. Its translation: CASSPPFPGYNEQFF.

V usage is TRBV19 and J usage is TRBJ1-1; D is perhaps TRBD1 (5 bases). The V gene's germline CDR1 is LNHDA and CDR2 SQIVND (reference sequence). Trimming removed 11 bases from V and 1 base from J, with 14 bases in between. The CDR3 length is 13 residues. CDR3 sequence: CAVSGYQNTEAFF. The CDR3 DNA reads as TGTGCCGTCTCAGGGTACCAGAACACTGAAGCTTTCTTT.